Presented here are 14 T cell receptor beta chains from one specimen sequenced in a study of spatial heterogeneity in lung cancer (dated by TCRdb to about 2019). Library construction relied on 5' RACE. Sequencing took place on a NextSeq 500. TCRdb ran its own pipeline on the public reads, namely fastp trimming at Q25 and MiXCR clone calling, and kept in-frame beta chains. CDR3 protein sequences are deduplicated, and each keeps its most common genes and DNA. The sample table records 20,000 or so distinct CDR3 sequences; about 9.1% of these occur just once. The ten largest clones capture approximately 34% of the sample. What this sample's time point label stands for: blood at routine non-recurrence follow-up after resection. The sample consisted of PBMCs, taken at follow-up. These receptors were collected from a female donor with early-stage non-small cell lung cancer.

This clonotype was seen many times. The chain employs TRBV7-2 and TRBJ2-7; D possibly corresponds to TRBD2 (6 bases). This CDR3 contains 14 residues. From germline, CDR1 is SGHTA and CDR2 FQGNSA. Between the trimmed V and J ends, which lost 5 bases and 0 bases, there was a span of 11 bases. CDR3 sequence reads: CASSPTSPSYEQYF. The CDR3 bases are TGTGCCAGCAGCCCTACTAGCCCCTCCTACGAGCAGTACTTC. The whole variable domain, filled in from reference TRBV7-2 and TRBJ2-7, reads GAGVSQSPSNKVTEKGKDVELRCDPISGHTALYWYRQSLGQGLEFLIYFQGNSAPDKSGLPSDRFSAERTGGSVSTLTIQRTQQEDSAVYLCASSPTSPSYEQYFGPGTRLTVT.

The chain has TRBV10-3 and TRBJ2-2; unclear D gene. In germline, CDR1 is ENHRY, CDR2 SYGVKD. V lost 4 bases, J lost 1 base, and 7 bases lay in between. The CDR3 is made up of 14 amino acids. The CDR3 here is CAISAVLNTGELFF. CDR3 sequence (DNA): TGTGCCATCAGTGCCGTATTGAACACCGGGGAGCTGTTTTTT.

This clonotype was observed at least ten times. The V gene is TRBV5-4, the J gene TRBJ2-2; no clear D. Germline V gene sequence: CDR1 SGHNT, CDR2 YYREEE (reference sequence). The CDR3 extends over 12 amino acids. Trimming took off 1 base at V and 6 bases at J, with 4 bases between the two ends. The chain's CDR3 is CASSLPPGELFF. In nucleotides, the CDR3 is TGTGCCAGCAGCTTGCCCCCCGGGGAGCTGTTTTTT.

This clonotype occurred a few times. The chain employs TRBV28 and TRBJ1-1; D is unclear. CDR1 is MDHEN, CDR2 SYDVKM, per germline. V was pared by 4 bases and J by 7 bases, with 7 bases between. This CDR3 has 11 amino acids. This CDR3 is CASSSLIEAFF. In nucleotides, the CDR3 is TGTGCCAGCAGTTCCCTCATTGAAGCTTTCTTT.

This clonotype was detected many times. The gene calls are TRBV20-1 and TRBJ2-7; 9 bases map to TRBD1. J gave up 3 bases and V 1 base, and 4 bases lay outside the gene matches. This CDR3 is 14 amino acids long. Germline V gene data show CDR1 as DFQATT and CDR2 as SNEGSKA (reference sequence). CDR3 in DNA: TGCAGTGCTAGAGCGGACAGGGGCGTCTACGAGCAGTACTTC. Amino acids: CSARADRGVYEQYF.

This clonotype came up many times. One junction end does not reproduce the germline sequence, and a read error may be involved. The chain joins TRBV12-3 or TRBV12-4 to TRBJ2-7, with D hard to call. This CDR3 has 13 residues. The CDR3 loop reads CASRLGSSYEQYF. CDR3 DNA: TGTGCCAGCAGGTTAGGGTCGAGCTACGAGCAGTACTTC.

This clonotype was detected ten times or more. V gene TRBV29-1 combines with J gene TRBJ1-6; no clear D. The CDR3 covers 12 residues. Germline lookup yields CDR1 SQVTM and CDR2 ANQGSEA. V lost 7 bases and J lost 14, with 18 bases in between. CDR3 loop: CSAADPDRALHF. The DNA of the CDR3 is TGCAGCGCCGCTGACCCCGATCGGGCCCTCCACTTT. The full variable domain, with the rest looked up from reference TRBV29-1 and TRBJ1-6, is SAVISQKPSRDICQRGTSLTIQCQVDSQVTMMFWYRQQPGQSLTLIATANQGSEATYESGFVIDKFPISRPNLTFSTLTVSNMSPEDSSIYLCSAADPDRALHFGNGTRLTVT.

This clonotype showed up many times. The rearrangement joins TRBV9 to TRBJ2-7; TRBD2 matches 7 bases. Looked up from germline, CDR1 is SGDLS and CDR2 is YYNGEE. This CDR3 contains 14 residues. V dropped 0 bases and J dropped 2; count of bases not matched to a gene: 2. CDR3 in DNA: TGTGCCAGCAGCGTAGCGGGGGGAACCTACGAGCAGTACTTC. It codes for CASSVAGGTYEQYF.

This clonotype occurred many times. The chain has TRBV27 and TRBJ2-3; TRBD1 is a possible D gene (6 bases). V was cut by 4 bases and J by 0 bases, with 11 bases left in between. This CDR3 is 15 amino acids long. Per germline, CDR1 MNHEY and CDR2 SMNVEV (reference sequence). Written as DNA, the CDR3 is TGTGCCAGCAGTTCCGGGACAATTAGCACAGATACGCAGTATTTT. It translates to CASSSGTISTDTQYF.

This clonotype is medium-sized by share. V gene TRBV5-4 combines with J gene TRBJ1-6; 9 bases align to TRBD1. With 1 base clipped from V and 9 bases from J, the junction kept 5 bases outside the gene matches. The germline gives CDR1 SGHNT, CDR2 YYREEE (reference sequence). The CDR3 contains 15 residues. The CDR3 bases are TGTGCCAGCAGCTTGAACAGGGGGCTAGGTTCACCCCTCCACTTT. Protein product: CASSLNRGLGSPLHF.

The sample holds many counts of this clonotype. This chain links TRBV28 with TRBJ1-1, with D possibly TRBD1 on 5 matching bases. The CDR3 length is 14 residues. Per germline, CDR1 MDHEN and CDR2 SYDVKM. Deletions cut 5 bases from V and 4 bases from J, with 14 bases between. The CDR3 region has the DNA TGTGCCAGCAGTCCTCCCGGGACGCCCACTGAAGCTTTCTTT. Its protein is CASSPPGTPTEAFF.

This clonotype occurred many times. This chain uses TRBV12-3 or TRBV12-4 with TRBJ2-1; 10 positions match TRBD2. With V trimmed by 5 bases and J by 4 bases, 8 bases remained unmatched. CDR3 size: 16 residues. The CDR3 spells CASSPRAGGIYNEQFF. CDR3 coding DNA: TGTGCCAGCAGTCCTAGAGCGGGAGGGATTTACAATGAGCAGTTCTTC.

In its sample, this clonotype was seen a few times. In DNA form, the CDR3 reads TGTGCCATCAGAGCCGACAGCCTCCAGACCTACGAGCAGTACTTC. This codes for CAIRADSLQTYEQYF. V gene TRBV10-3 combines with J gene TRBJ2-7; perhaps TRBD1 as D (5 bases). The CDR3 contains 15 residues. V dropped 6 bases and J dropped 2 bases, with 17 bases sitting between them. Germline V gene data show CDR1 as ENHRY and CDR2 as SYGVKD.

This clonotype has at least ten counts. The CDR3 protein is CASSRGQDSYNEQFF. The CDR3 DNA is TGCGCCAGCAGCCGGGGACAGGACTCCTACAATGAGCAGTTCTTC. The chain links TRBV5-1 to TRBJ2-1; 8 bases line up with TRBD1. CDR3 length equals 15 residues. The germline gives CDR1 SGHRS, CDR2 YFSETQ. After removal of 4 bases from V and 0 bases from J, the junction contained 3 bases not matched to a gene.